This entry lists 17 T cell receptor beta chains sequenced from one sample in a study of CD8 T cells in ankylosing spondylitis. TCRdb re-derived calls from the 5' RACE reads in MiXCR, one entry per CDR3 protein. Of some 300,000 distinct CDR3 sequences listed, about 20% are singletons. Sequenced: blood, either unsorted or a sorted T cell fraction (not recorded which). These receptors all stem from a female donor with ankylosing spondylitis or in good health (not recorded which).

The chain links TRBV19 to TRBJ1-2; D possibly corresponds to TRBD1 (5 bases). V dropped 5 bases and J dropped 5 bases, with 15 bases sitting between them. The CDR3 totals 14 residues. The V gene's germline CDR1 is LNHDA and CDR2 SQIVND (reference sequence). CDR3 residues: CASSPRDMGYGYTF. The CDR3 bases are TGTGCCAGTAGTCCCAGGGATATGGGATATGGCTACACCTTC.

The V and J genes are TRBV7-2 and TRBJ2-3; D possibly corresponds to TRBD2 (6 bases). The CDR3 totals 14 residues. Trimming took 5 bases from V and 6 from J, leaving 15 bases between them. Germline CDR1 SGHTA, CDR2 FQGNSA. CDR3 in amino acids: CASSALLAGDTQYF. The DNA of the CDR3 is TGTGCCAGCAGCGCTTTACTAGCTGGGGATACGCAGTATTTT.

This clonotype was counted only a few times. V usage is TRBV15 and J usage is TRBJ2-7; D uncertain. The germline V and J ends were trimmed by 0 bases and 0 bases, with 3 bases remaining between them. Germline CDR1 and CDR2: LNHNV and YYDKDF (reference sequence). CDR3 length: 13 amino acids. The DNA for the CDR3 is TGTGCCACCAGCAGAGACGTCTCCTACGAGCAGTACTTC. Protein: CATSRDVSYEQYF.

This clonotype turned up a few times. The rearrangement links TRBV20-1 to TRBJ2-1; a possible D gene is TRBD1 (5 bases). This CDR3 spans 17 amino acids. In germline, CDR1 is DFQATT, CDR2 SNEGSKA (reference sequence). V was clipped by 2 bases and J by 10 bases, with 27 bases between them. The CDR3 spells CSARPEMGVWGGSEQFF. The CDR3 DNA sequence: TGCAGTGCTAGACCAGAGATGGGCGTTTGGGGCGGAAGCGAGCAGTTCTTC.

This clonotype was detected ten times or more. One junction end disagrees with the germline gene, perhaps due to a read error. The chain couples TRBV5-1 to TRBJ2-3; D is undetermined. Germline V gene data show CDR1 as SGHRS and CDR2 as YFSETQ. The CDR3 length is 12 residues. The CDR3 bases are TGTGCCAGCAGTTTGGCCACAGATACGCAGTATTTT. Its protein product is CASSLATDTQYF.

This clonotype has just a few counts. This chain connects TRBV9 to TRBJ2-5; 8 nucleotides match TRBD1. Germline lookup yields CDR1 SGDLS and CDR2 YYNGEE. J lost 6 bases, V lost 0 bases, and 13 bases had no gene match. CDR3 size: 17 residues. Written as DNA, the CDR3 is TGTGCCAGCAGCGTAGGGTCCGCCGGACAGGGTGGAAAGACCCAGTACTTC. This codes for CASSVGSAGQGGKTQYF.

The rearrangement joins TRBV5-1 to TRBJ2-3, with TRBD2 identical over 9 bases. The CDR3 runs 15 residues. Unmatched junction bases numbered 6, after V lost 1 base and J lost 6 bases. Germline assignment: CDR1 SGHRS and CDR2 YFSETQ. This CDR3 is CASSLYSGSSDTQYF. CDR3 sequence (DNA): TGCGCCAGCAGCTTGTATAGCGGGAGTTCTGATACGCAGTATTTT.

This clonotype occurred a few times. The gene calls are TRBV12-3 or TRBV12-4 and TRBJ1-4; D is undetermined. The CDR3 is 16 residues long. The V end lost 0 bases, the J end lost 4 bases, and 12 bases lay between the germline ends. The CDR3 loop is CASSLALGQRNEKLFF. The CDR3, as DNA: TGTGCCAGCAGTTTAGCGCTTGGTCAGCGTAATGAAAAACTGTTTTTT.

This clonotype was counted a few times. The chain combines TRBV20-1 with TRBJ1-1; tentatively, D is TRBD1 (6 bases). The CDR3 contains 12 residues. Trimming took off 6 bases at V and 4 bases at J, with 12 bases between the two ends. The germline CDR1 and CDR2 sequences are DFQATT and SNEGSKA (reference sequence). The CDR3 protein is CSAQGGGTEAFF. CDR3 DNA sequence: TGCAGTGCCCAAGGGGGAGGCACTGAAGCTTTCTTT.

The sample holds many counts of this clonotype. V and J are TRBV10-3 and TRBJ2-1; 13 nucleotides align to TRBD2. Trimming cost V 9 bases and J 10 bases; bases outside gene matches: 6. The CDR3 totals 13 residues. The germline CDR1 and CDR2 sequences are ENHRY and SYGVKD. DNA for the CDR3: TGTGCCATATGGACTAGCGGGAGTGGGGAGCAGTTCTTC. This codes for CAIWTSGSGEQFF.

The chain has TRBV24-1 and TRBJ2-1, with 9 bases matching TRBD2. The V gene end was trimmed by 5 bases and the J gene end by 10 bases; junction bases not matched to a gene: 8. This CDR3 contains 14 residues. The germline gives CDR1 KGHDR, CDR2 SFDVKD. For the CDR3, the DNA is TGTGCCACCAGTGGTCCTAGCGGGGAAAGGGAGCAGTTCTTC. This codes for CATSGPSGEREQFF.

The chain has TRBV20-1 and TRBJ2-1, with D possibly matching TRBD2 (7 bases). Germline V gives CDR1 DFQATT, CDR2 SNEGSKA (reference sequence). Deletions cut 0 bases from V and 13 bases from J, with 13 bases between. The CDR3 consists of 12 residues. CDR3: CSARDRGGPQFF. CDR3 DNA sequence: TGCAGTGCTAGAGATCGCGGGGGCCCTCAGTTCTTC.

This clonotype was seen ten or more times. The CDR3 here is CASSHRAHEQYF. Written as DNA, the CDR3 is TGCGCCAGCAGCCATCGAGCCCACGAGCAGTACTTC. The chain is built from TRBV4-3 and TRBJ2-7, with no clear D. V dropped 3 bases and J dropped 5 bases, with 8 bases sitting between them. Germline V gives CDR1 LGHNA, CDR2 YSLEER. The CDR3 is 12 residues long.

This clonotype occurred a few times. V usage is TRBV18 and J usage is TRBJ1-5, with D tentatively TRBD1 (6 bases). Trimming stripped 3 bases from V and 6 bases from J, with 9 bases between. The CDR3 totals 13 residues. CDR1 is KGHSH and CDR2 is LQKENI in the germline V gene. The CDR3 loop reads CASSPEGGQPQHF. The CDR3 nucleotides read TGTGCCAGCTCACCGGAGGGGGGTCAGCCCCAGCATTTT. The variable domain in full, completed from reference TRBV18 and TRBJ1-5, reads NAGVMQNPRHLVRRRGQEARLRCSPMKGHSHVYWYRQLPEEGLKFMVYLQKENIIDESGMPKERFSAEFPKEGPSILRIQQVVRGDSAAYFCASSPEGGQPQHFGDGTRLSIL.

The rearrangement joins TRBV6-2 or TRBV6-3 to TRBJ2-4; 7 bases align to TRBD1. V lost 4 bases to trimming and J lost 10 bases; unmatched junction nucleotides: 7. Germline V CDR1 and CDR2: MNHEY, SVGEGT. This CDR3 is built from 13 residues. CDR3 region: CASSLDRVWIQYF. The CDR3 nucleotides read TGTGCCAGCAGTTTAGACAGGGTGTGGATTCAGTACTTC.

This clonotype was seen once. The CDR3 bases are TGCGCCAGCAGTGAGTCGCGGGGCACAGATACGCAGTATTTT. This encodes CASSESRGTDTQYF. The chain joins TRBV10-1 to TRBJ2-3; D might be TRBD2 (5 bases). CDR1 and CDR2 (germline): WNHNN, SYGVQD (reference sequence). CDR3 length: 14 amino acids. V was clipped by 0 bases and J by 1 base, with 5 bases between them.

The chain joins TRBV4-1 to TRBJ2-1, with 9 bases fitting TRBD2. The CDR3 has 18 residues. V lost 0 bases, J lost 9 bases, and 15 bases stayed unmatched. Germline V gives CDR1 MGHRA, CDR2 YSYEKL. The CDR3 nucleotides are TGCGCCAGCAGCCAAGAAAGTGTCTTCGCGGGAGGGCGGGGTGAGCAGTTCTTC. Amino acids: CASSQESVFAGGRGEQFF.